This is a list of T cell receptor beta chains from one sample in a study of T cell responses to AZD1222 COVID-19 vaccine. Using immunoSEQ multiplex PCR, the repertoire was profiled, and TCRdb retains in-frame clones only, with some absent. The sample holds 82,000 or so clones, roughly 90% seen once. The sequencing here drew on peripheral blood, taken on day 0 of AZD1222 vaccination. Source of these receptors: an adult in good health. Each CDR3 is given with its conserved first and last residue. The order of the fields is clone size, D gene, J gene, V gene, CDR3 DNA, CDR3 protein. A D gene is named only where the DNA matches it firmly. Rows may omit the clone size; those that give it use once, few, many or a size class.

- | TRBD1 | TRBJ1-4 | TRBV19 | TGTGCCAGTAGTACCGGACAGGGGATTAATGAAAAACTGTTTTTT | CASSTGQGINEKLFF
- | - | TRBJ2-3 | TRBV9 | TGTGCCAGCAGCGTAGTCCGGGGGAGGACAGATACGCAGTATTTT | CASSVVRGRTDTQYF
- | - | TRBJ1-2 | TRBV28 | TGTGCCAGCAGTTTAACAGGGTCAGGAGGCTACACCTTC | CASSLTGSGGYTF
- | - | TRBJ1-6 | TRBV5-1 | TGCGCCAGCAGCGAGAGGGGTCCCTATAATTCACCCCTCCACTTT | CASSERGPYNSPLHF
- | TRBD2 | TRBJ2-4 | TRBV5-6 | TGTGCCAGCAGCTTGTCCGCTAGCGGGGGGGTCATTCAGTACTTC | CASSLSASGGVIQYF
- | - | TRBJ2-5 | TRBV7-6 | TGTGCCAGCAGCTTAGCGCCGAGGGCGCGAGAGACCCAGTACTTC | CASSLAPRARETQYF
- | TRBD1 | TRBJ2-5 | TRBV7-9 | TGTGCCAGCAGCTTAAGTTTTGGGTCGGGACAGCGAGAGACCCAGTACTTC | CASSLSFGSGQRETQYF
- | TRBD1 | TRBJ2-7 | TRBV3-1/TRBV3-2 | TGTGCCAGCAGGCAGACAGGGGGAACCTACGAGCAGTACTTC | CASRQTGGTYEQYF
once | TRBD2 | TRBJ2-3 | TRBV3-1/TRBV3-2 | TGTGCCAGCAGCCAAGCGGCGGGGGGCACAGATACGCAGTATTTT | CASSQAAGGTDTQYF
- | - | TRBJ2-3 | TRBV4-3 | TGCGCCAGCAGCCAAGATCTGTCAGAAAGGGGTCGAACAGATACGCAGTATTTT | CASSQDLSERGRTDTQYF
- | - | TRBJ1-1 | TRBV5-4 | TGTGCCAGCAGCCTCGAAGGGGACGCTGAAGCTTTCTTT | CASSLEGDAEAFF
once | TRBD1 | TRBJ1-2 | TRBV29-1 | TGCAGCGTTGAAGAAATGGCAGGGGGGAACTATGGCTACACCTTC | CSVEEMAGGNYGYTF
- | - | TRBJ2-5 | TRBV6-2/TRBV6-3 | TGTGCCAGCAGTTACGCGGGGGCCAGGGGGGAGACCCAGTACTTC | CASSYAGARGETQYF
- | TRBD1 | TRBJ1-2 | TRBV27 | TGTGCCAGCAGGAGGACAGGGGTATGGGGCTACACCTTC | CASRRTGVWGYTF
once | - | TRBJ2-2 | TRBV7-3 | TGTGCCAGCAGCCGTGAGCAGACGAACACCGGGGAGCTGTTTTTT | CASSREQTNTGELFF
- | TRBD2 | TRBJ2-1 | TRBV15 | TGTGCCACCAGCGGAGGACTAGCGGGGTACAATGAGCAGTTCTTC | CATSGGLAGYNEQFF
- | - | TRBJ1-5 | TRBV28 | TGTGCCAGCAAGTCGCCCCAGGTTGGGCAGCCCCAGCATTTT | CASKSPQVGQPQHF
- | - | TRBJ1-1 | TRBV5-6 | TGTACCACCCTCCGGGCTGGGAACACTGAAGCTTTCTTT | CTTLRAGNTEAFF